Following are 18 T cell receptor beta chains from one sample sequenced in a study of cytomegalovirus exposure and HLA in healthy donors (dated by TCRdb to the late 2010s). Library creation used the immunoSEQ multiplex PCR assay. The multiplex PCR relied on a mix of 60 forward primers for TCR Vbeta segments and 13 reverse primers for TCR Jbeta segments. TCRdb retrieved this table from immuneACCESS and kept in-frame rearrangements only. Not all clones are present; in checked studies, unresolved V genes account for under half, and no reason is known for the remainder. This sample has tens of thousands of clones in its table, and around two thirds of those were observed once. 20% to 25% of the sample comes from the top ten. The specimen was PBMCs. The receptors here all came from a middle-aged man in good health and CMV-seropositive.

By share, this clone counts as medium-sized. The V and J genes are TRBV10-3 and TRBJ2-3, with 7 bases fitting TRBD2. The CDR3 consists of 13 residues. In germline, CDR1 is ENHRY, CDR2 SYGVKD. V was pared by 7 bases and J by 3 bases, with 4 bases of the junction left unmatched. CDR3 loop: CAIKLGGTDTQYF. DNA of the CDR3: TGTGCCATCAAGTTGGGGGGGACAGATACGCAGTATTTT.

The chain combines TRBV30 with TRBJ2-7; 7 bases fit TRBD1. The trim removed 4 bases at V and 0 bases at J, leaving 3 bases unmatched. This CDR3 spans 13 amino acids. The V gene's germline CDR1 is GTSNPN and CDR2 SVGIG (reference sequence). This chain's CDR3 is CAWKWDSSYEQYF. The CDR3 nucleotides are TGTGCCTGGAAGTGGGACAGCTCCTACGAGCAGTACTTC.

This clone was detected a few times. The CDR3: CSVEFWSPGTEAFF. In DNA, the CDR3 is TGCAGCGTTGAATTCTGGTCCCCGGGCACTGAAGCTTTCTTT. The chain uses TRBV29-1 and TRBJ1-1; D remains unclear. The CDR3 runs to 14 residues. Germline assignment: CDR1 SQVTM and CDR2 ANQGSEA. With 2 bases removed from V and 4 bases from J, the gap between germline ends came to 14 bases.

This clone was detected only once. The CDR3, as DNA: TGTGCCAGCAGTTTGGCCGGGACTACGAATGAAAAACTGTTTTTT. It translates to CASSLAGTTNEKLFF. This rearrangement joins TRBV28 to TRBJ1-4; D perhaps matches TRBD1 (5 bases). The CDR3 loop spans 15 amino acids. Per the germline V gene, CDR1 is MDHEN and CDR2 is SYDVKM. With 3 bases removed from V and 5 bases from J, the gap between germline ends came to 13 bases.

This chain connects TRBV6-1 to TRBJ2-5, with D perhaps TRBD2 (6 bases). Looked up from germline, CDR1 is MNHNS and CDR2 is SASEGT. Trimming cost V 8 bases and J 5 bases, with 15 bases left between them. The CDR3 totals 13 residues. The CDR3 loop is CASDGGIGETQYF. DNA of the CDR3: TGTGCCAGCGACGGAGGGATCGGTGAGACCCAGTACTTC.

V is TRBV6-1 and J is TRBJ1-3; D possibly corresponds to TRBD1 (5 bases). This CDR3 comprises 14 residues. CDR1 MNHNS and CDR2 SASEGT come from the germline V gene. The ends were cut back, 5 bases at V and 1 base at J, with 9 bases in the middle. The CDR3 region is CASSPGRSGNTIYF. For the CDR3, the DNA is TGTGCCAGCAGTCCAGGGAGGTCTGGAAACACCATATATTTT.

The J gene is TRBJ1-5, the V gene TRBV15, with 9 bases aligning to TRBD1. Germline CDR1 and CDR2: LNHNV and YYDKDF (reference sequence). Germline trimming cut 3 bases from V and 0 bases from J; bases unmatched to any gene: 6. This CDR3 spans 17 amino acids. The CDR3 loop reads CATSSYGTGISNQPQHF. In nucleotides, the CDR3 is TGTGCCACCAGCAGTTATGGGACAGGGATTAGCAATCAGCCCCAGCATTTT.

The chain is built from TRBV5-6 and TRBJ2-7; 7 bases are shared with TRBD2. The CDR3 spans 13 residues. J was trimmed by 5 bases and V by 1 base; bases with no gene match: 3. Germline V CDR1 and CDR2: SGHDT, YYEEEE. CDR3 in DNA: TGTGCCAGCAGCTTGCCCCTAGCGGACGAGCAGTACTTC. It encodes CASSLPLADEQYF.

The CDR3 is CASSQGPGGPQHF. CDR3 nucleotide sequence: TGCGCCAGCAGCCAAGGCCCGGGAGGGCCCCAGCATTTT. The V and J genes are TRBV4-1 and TRBJ1-5; D not resolved. This CDR3 is built from 13 residues. Per the germline V gene, CDR1 is MGHRA and CDR2 is YSYEKL. Trimming removed 1 base at V and 9 bases at J, with 10 bases between.

This chain uses TRBV5-6 with TRBJ2-1; D remains unclear. The germline V and J ends were trimmed by 2 bases and 14 bases, with 11 bases remaining between them. The germline CDR1 and CDR2 sequences are SGHDT and YYEEEE. This CDR3 contains 11 residues. The CDR3 DNA reads as TGTGCCAGCAGCTTCGATAGAGAGGAGTTCTTC. This gives the protein CASSFDREEFF. Full variable domain (outside the CDR3, taken from reference TRBV5-6 and TRBJ2-1): DAGVTQSPTHLIKTRGQQVTLRCSPKSGHDTVSWYQQALGQGPQFIFQYYEEEERQRGNFPDRFSGHQFPNYSSELNVNALLLGDSALYLCASSFDREEFFGPGTRLTVL.

This clone was recorded a few times. This chain links TRBV7-2 with TRBJ2-1; D is perhaps TRBD2 (5 bases). The germline CDR1 and CDR2 sequences are SGHTA and FQGNSA. Trimming pared 3 bases from V and 7 bases from J, leaving 16 bases between. The CDR3 runs to 15 residues. This chain's CDR3 is CASSLQPSLENEQFF. The CDR3 DNA sequence: TGTGCCAGCAGCTTGCAACCCTCACTAGAAAATGAGCAGTTCTTC. Based on the CDR3 plus reference TRBV7-2 and TRBJ2-1, the full variable domain is GAGVSQSPSNKVTEKGKDVELRCDPISGHTALYWYRQSLGQGLEFLIYFQGNSAPDKSGLPSDRFSAERTGGSVSTLTIQRTQQEDSAVYLCASSLQPSLENEQFFGPGTRLTVL.

J is TRBJ2-7 and V is TRBV9; D perhaps matches TRBD1 (6 bases). The germline CDR1 and CDR2 sequences are SGDLS and YYNGEE. This CDR3 region has 14 residues. Trimming stripped 3 bases from V and 0 bases from J, with 10 bases between. The DNA of the CDR3 is TGTGCCAGCAGCGAAACAGGGAGCTCCTACGAGCAGTACTTC. Its protein product is CASSETGSSYEQYF.

The gene calls are TRBV4-2 and TRBJ2-5, with 9 bases lining up with TRBD1. The CDR3 covers 16 residues. Germline lookup yields CDR1 LGHNA and CDR2 YNFKEQ. V lost 4 bases, J lost 4 bases, and 10 bases stayed unmatched. The CDR3 DNA is TGTGCCAGCAGCCCTAACAGGGGGCGGTGGCTAGAGACCCAGTACTTC. Protein: CASSPNRGRWLETQYF.

This rearrangement joins TRBV30 to TRBJ1-1; TRBD1 matches at 12 bases. Germline-derived CDR1 and CDR2 are GTSNPN and SVGIG (reference sequence). The trim removed 4 bases at V and 11 bases at J, leaving 14 bases unmatched. This CDR3 region has 15 residues. The CDR3 region is CAWTRAGTGGGLAFF. DNA of the CDR3: TGTGCCTGGACCCGCGCCGGGACAGGGGGCGGTTTGGCTTTCTTT.

This CDR3 reads CSVGVTGSGEKLFF. The DNA of the CDR3 is TGCAGCGTTGGAGTGACAGGGTCCGGTGAAAAACTGTTTTTT. The gene calls are TRBV29-1 and TRBJ1-4, with 7 positions matching TRBD1. Germline CDR1 SQVTM, CDR2 ANQGSEA. V lost 4 bases and J lost 7; bases outside the gene matches: 9. The CDR3 length is 14 residues.

This clone was found a few times. The chain couples TRBV10-3 to TRBJ2-5; 9 bases are shared with TRBD2. CDR1 is ENHRY, CDR2 SYGVKD, per germline. The length of the CDR3 is 14 residues. The ends lost 4 bases at V and 3 bases at J; junction bases unmatched: 3. CDR3 bases: TGTGCCATCAGTGTGGGACTAGCCGAAGAGACCCAGTACTTC. The encoded protein is CAISVGLAEETQYF.

This chain links TRBV6-5 with TRBJ1-1, with D perhaps TRBD1 (5 bases). CDR1 is MNHEY, CDR2 SVGAGI, per germline. Trimming cost V 6 bases and J 4 bases, with 12 bases left between them. The CDR3 is made up of 13 amino acids. The CDR3 DNA reads as TGTGCCAGCAGCTACGCCGGGGGCACTGAAGCTTTCTTT. Protein product: CASSYAGGTEAFF.

The genes are TRBV9 and TRBJ2-7; 8 positions match TRBD1. Trimming removed 3 bases from V and 3 bases from J; junction bases left unmatched: 11. This CDR3 is 16 amino acids long. The germline CDR1 and CDR2 sequences are SGDLS and YYNGEE. For the CDR3, the DNA is TGTGCCAGCAGCGCATATCCTCCAGGGGGCAACTACGAGCAGTACTTC. It encodes CASSAYPPGGNYEQYF.